The present entry profiles one TCR beta chain with its context. No cognate antigen has been identified for it. The sample holds no much larger clone one base away, and base qualities are not on file. The cohort consisted of more than 650 healthy bone marrow donors. At the time of sampling, every cohort member was nominally healthy, though immune exposures that went unrecorded were likely present. The donor tested CMV seronegative and was one of the 352 seronegative cohort members. Every donor gave a peripheral blood sample, and the peripheral blood mononuclear cells from that sample were used for TCR beta sequencing. Genomic DNA extraction from the blood cell samples was performed with the Qiagen DNeasy Blood Extraction Kit. The data were obtained in a study of cytomegalovirus exposure and HLA in healthy donors (dated by TCRdb to about 2017). As for the study more broadly: An earlier analysis of roughly 500 of the donors reported about 280 Gb of sequence data and 90 million to 120 million unique TCR beta sequences obtained from roughly 170 million T cells. An early release covering some 640 HLA-typed donors comprised approximately 300 gigabases of sequencing data and around 85 million unique TCR sequences. Of the 350 to 450 genotyped donors, over 70% fell in the genetic ancestry cluster associated with self-reported Caucasian donors. The study aimed to test whether signatures of past pathogen exposure could be identified by cataloging public T cell receptors. The study profiled the T cell repertoires of 550 to 700 subjects by immunosequencing and related them to cytomegalovirus serostatus. In addition to the first cohort of 500 to 850 subjects, a separate validation cohort of around 110 different subjects was used. High-throughput TCR immunosequencing, statistical association of individual TCRs with disease status, and machine learning were combined to predict cytomegalovirus infection status. A later analysis re-examined previously published TCR beta repertoires from just over 650 donors and added high-resolution HLA genotyping to investigate patterns of TCR occurrence. Rather than using new phenotypic data, the later analysis identified candidate immune exposures from TCR beta sequences and from how often those sequences occurred across donors. An earlier analysis of nearly 600 of the donors applied high-throughput TCR beta sequencing to assess whether each TCR beta V gene segment acted as functional or pseudogenic. Donor age, sex, ethnicity and CMV serostatus were compiled together with the repertoire data. A later genetic analysis used genome-wide SNP genotypes for about 65% of the 666 donors, treating that subset as a discovery cohort. Every discovery cohort repertoire had been produced on one sequencing platform. HLA typing covered class I and class II loci at four-digit resolution. The number of typed donors differed by locus: about 620-630 for A, B, C, DRB1 and DQB1; 500 to 550 for DQA1; about 600 for DPA1; and 450 to 480 for DPB1. Five DR-DQ haplotypes were handled as single units for association and clustering because linkage in the cohort was strong. Across some 400 genotyped donors of the cohort, an average of about 200,000 unique TCR beta nucleotide sequences per donor were sequenced, and approximately 17% of those sequences were non-productive. Overall study outcomes, separate from this receptor: The only immune exposure information available for the cohort was CMV serostatus. This cohort had only TCR beta chains sequenced, and the lack of alpha or paired-chain data limited which features could be detected. The presence/absence analyses assumed that sequencing depth was roughly uniform across donors, and that assumption may not be true. In vitro tests confirmed that a few of the cytomegalovirus-associated TCR beta chains recognize cytomegalovirus antigens. In a later analysis, several top co-occurrence clusters were reported to appear linked to parvovirus B19, influenza, CMV and Epstein-Barr virus. In a later analysis, HLA-associated TCR beta chains showed more clonal expansion and lower generation probabilities than non-associated chains that were equally common. Correlated functional status among segregating V segments might be attributable to linkage disequilibrium, but an unknown experimental factor could not be ruled out. Because some donors lacked HLA typing at each locus, the association tests relied only on the typed subset. According to a later genetic analysis, donors in an Asian-associated ancestry cluster had fewer N-insertions in productive TCRs than the roughly 700-donor mean. While some public TCRs were present in many individuals, most TCR sequences turned up only very rarely across donors. A further reported finding was that TCR beta sequences accurately predicted the HLA-A and HLA-B alleles for most subjects in the first cohort. The authors suggested that the approach could potentially be extended to other disease states and immunological phenotypes. In a later analysis, most CMV-associated TCR beta chains were found to appear HLA-restricted, with HLA associations seemingly driven largely by CMV exposure. At a false discovery rate of 0.05, a later analysis linked fewer than 20,000 TCR beta sequences to specific HLA alleles. Because counts were too low, seventeen rarely observed V segments, including chromosome 9 orphons, were excluded from the earlier analysis of a few hundred of the donors. In a later genetic analysis, a missense DCLRE1C variant was associated with V-gene and J-gene trimming of TCR beta chains, and the association was replicated in an independent cohort. Cytomegalovirus status was reported to be diagnosed by the classifier with high specificity and sensitivity in both the original and validation cohorts. According to a later analysis, TCR association rates differed among HLA loci, with DRB1 alleles showing the most associated TCRs and HLA-C alleles showing the fewest. A total of 164 TCR beta chains were listed by the study as associated with cytomegalovirus. Strong co-occurrence of HLA alleles, especially DR and DQ, made assigning TCR associations to individual alleles difficult. A cluster of highly shared sequence variants was judged likely to be a technical artifact of the sequencing pipeline. Some IMGT-functional V segments, including TRBV6-2 and TRBV6-3, could not be distinguished by the 87-base-pair reads and were therefore excluded. In an earlier analysis of 587 of the donors, most TCR beta V segments appeared in productive rearrangements about 87% or about 30% of the time, broadly matching IMGT annotations.

The CDR3 contains 15 residues, cysteine and phenylalanine counted. The CDR3 DNA has 45 bases and is translated from base 1. Deletion took 5 bases off V and 8 bases off J, with a span of 24 bases between the germline ends. For CDR1 and CDR2, the germline V gene lists SQVTM and ANQGSEA. The library was obtained by the immunoSEQ multiplex PCR assay. For the multiplex PCR, a mixture combining 60 forward primers for TCR Vbeta segments and 13 reverse primers for TCR Jbeta segments was used. Amplification of the CDR3 region of rearranged TCR beta genes was performed with a multiplex PCR assay on genomic DNA. Amplified TCR beta libraries were sequenced as 87-base-pair reads on the Illumina HiSeq System. In the source study's methods: In a later analysis, 77 million or so unique TCR beta chains were counted across the approximately 620 repertoires, and roughly 10 million of these chains were shared by at least two donors. Raw reads were error-corrected and collapsed into unique sequences by a nearest-neighbor algorithm in which closely related sequences were merged to remove PCR and sequencing errors. CDR3 sequences were aligned to IMGT reference sequences to assign V, D and J gene segments. For a sequence to be retained, at least a six-nucleotide match to both a V gene segment and a J gene segment was required. A rearrangement was called productive if the CDR3 had no stop codons and remained in frame with V and J, and every other rearrangement was called non-productive. CDR3 was defined by IMGT convention, running from the second conserved V-encoded cysteine to the conserved J-encoded phenylalanine. Sequences without an unambiguous match to a single V gene segment were excluded from the earlier analysis of several hundred of the donors. An earlier analysis of almost 600 of the donors classified V segments as functional when productive rearrangements were above 56.7% and as segregating when the standard deviation between donors was above 5%. A statistical classification framework was built to diagnose cytomegalovirus status from the catalog of TCR beta chain sequences. In a later analysis, TCR nucleotide sequences were compared against IMGT/GENE-DB human TR gene sequences so that V and J genes could be assigned. A later analysis assigned CDR3 sequences and most-parsimonious VDJ recombination scenarios with the TCRdist pipeline. A later analysis defined each TCR beta chain by its CDR3 amino acid sequence plus V-gene family, and excluded reads lacking a unique V-gene family. A later analysis removed several hundred highly shared, low-generation-probability nucleotide sequences to deal with suspected cross-contamination and a sequencing artifact. In a later analysis, a clonal expansion index was calculated for each public chain from normalized within-repertoire ranks of inferred template counts. A later analysis computed generation probabilities with a VDJ recombination model fitted to out-of-frame rearrangements, and checked the results against IGoR. In a later analysis, hypergeometric tests were used to score TCR-TCR, TCR-HLA and TCR-CMV co-occurrence, with a repertoire-size bias correction applied to TCR pairs. False discovery rates were estimated in a later analysis by permuting HLA or CMV assignments 20 times. A later analysis grouped co-occurring TCRs with DBSCAN, adding TCRdist sequence similarity when clustering within HLA-allele-positive subsets. Co-occurrence clustering excluded repertoires with fewer than 30,000 or more than 120,000 public chains, plus five with anomalous nucleotide sharing. Imported from immuneACCESS, the table was reduced by TCRdb to in-frame sequences with V and J called. These copies leave out some clones; in studies compared against another copy, an unresolved V gene accounts for under half, and the cause of the remainder is not known. V and J calls and clone size are as listed in that table; D and trimming were resolved from the DNA. The table for this sample lists roughly 150,000 clones; roughly 80% of them were counted only once. About 2% of the sample goes to the ten largest clones.

Sample: PBMCs. This clonotype was sampled from a male donor in good health and CMV-seronegative. Recombination linked TRBV29-1 to TRBJ1-2; TRBD1 is perhaps the D gene, given 5 matching bases. The CDR3 corresponds to CSVPRERGTIRGYTF. The DNA sequence is TGCAGCGTTCCCCGGGAGAGGGGAACAATCAGGGGCTACACCTTC. The full variable domain, completed from the reference TRBV29-1 and TRBJ1-2 proteins outside the CDR3, reads SAVISQKPSRDICQRGTSLTIQCQVDSQVTMMFWYRQQPGQSLTLIATANQGSEATYESGFVIDKFPISRPNLTFSTLTVSNMSPEDSSIYLCSVPRERGTIRGYTFGSGTRLTVV.